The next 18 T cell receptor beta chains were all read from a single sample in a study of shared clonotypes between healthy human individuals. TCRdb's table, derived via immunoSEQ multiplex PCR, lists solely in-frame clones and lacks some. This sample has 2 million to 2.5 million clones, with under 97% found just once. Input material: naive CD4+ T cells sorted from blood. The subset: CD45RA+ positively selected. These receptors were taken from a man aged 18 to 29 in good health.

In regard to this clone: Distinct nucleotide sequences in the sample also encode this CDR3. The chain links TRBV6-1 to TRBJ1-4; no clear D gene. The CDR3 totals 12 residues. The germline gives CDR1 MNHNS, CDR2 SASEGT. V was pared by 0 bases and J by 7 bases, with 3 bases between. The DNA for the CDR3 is TGTGCCAGCAGTGAAGCTCTTGAAAAACTGTTTTTT. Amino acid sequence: CASSEALEKLFF.

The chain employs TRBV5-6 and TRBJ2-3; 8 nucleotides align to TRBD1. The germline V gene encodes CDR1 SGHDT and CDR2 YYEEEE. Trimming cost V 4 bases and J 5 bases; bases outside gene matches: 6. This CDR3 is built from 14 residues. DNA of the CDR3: TGTGCCAGCAGCCACCAGGACAGGGTAGATACGCAGTATTTT. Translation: CASSHQDRVDTQYF.

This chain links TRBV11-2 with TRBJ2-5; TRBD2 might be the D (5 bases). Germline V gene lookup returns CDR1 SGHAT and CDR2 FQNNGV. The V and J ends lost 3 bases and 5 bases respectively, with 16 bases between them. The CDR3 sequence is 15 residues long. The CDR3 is CASSFSIDYPETQYF. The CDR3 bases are TGTGCCAGCAGCTTCTCAATTGACTACCCTGAGACCCAGTACTTC.

The chain's CDR3 is CASNSQGTLNTGELFF. The DNA for the CDR3 is TGTGCCAGCAACTCCCAAGGGACACTAAACACCGGGGAGCTGTTTTTT. The V gene is TRBV7-9, the J gene TRBJ2-2; TRBD1 might be the D (6 bases). The length of the CDR3 is 16 residues. CDR1 is SEHNR, CDR2 FQNEAQ, per germline (reference sequence). V was shortened by 7 bases and J by 2 bases, with 17 bases between the two germline ends.

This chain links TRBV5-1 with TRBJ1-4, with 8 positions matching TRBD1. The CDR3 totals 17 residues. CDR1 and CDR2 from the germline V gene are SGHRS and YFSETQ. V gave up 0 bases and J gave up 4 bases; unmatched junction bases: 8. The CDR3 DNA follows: TGCGCCAGCAGCTTGGGGACAGGGACTTGGAGTAATGAAAAACTGTTTTTT. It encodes CASSLGTGTWSNEKLFF.

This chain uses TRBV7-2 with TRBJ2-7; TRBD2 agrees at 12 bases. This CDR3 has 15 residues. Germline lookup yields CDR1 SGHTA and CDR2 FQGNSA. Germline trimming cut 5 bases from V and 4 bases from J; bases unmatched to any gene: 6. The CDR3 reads CASSIGTSGSYEQYF. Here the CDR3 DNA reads TGTGCCAGCAGCATCGGGACTAGCGGGTCTTACGAGCAGTACTTC.

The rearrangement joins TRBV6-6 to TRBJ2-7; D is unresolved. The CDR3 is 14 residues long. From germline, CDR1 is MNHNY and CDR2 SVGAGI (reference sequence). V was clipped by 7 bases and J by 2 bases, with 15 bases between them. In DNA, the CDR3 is TGTGCCAGCAATAAAAAGTTAGGTCCCTACGAGCAGTACTTC. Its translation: CASNKKLGPYEQYF.

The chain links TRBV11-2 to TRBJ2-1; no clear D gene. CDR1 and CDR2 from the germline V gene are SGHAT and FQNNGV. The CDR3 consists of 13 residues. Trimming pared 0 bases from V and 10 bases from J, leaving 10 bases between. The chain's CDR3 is CASSLDIRSEQFF. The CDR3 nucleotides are TGTGCCAGCAGCTTAGATATCCGTTCCGAGCAGTTCTTC.

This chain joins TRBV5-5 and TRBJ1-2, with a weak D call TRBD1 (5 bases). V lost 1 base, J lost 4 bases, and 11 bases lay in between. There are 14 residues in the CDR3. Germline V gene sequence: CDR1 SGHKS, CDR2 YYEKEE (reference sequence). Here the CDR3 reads CASSLLDSTYGYTF. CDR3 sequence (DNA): TGTGCCAGCAGCTTGCTTGACAGTACCTATGGCTACACCTTC. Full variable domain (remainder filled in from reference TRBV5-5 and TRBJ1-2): DAGVTQSPTHLIKTRGQQVTLRCSPISGHKSVSWYQQVLGQGPQFIFQYYEKEERGRGNFPDRFSARQFPNYSSELNVNALLLGDSALYLCASSLLDSTYGYTFGSGTRLTVV.

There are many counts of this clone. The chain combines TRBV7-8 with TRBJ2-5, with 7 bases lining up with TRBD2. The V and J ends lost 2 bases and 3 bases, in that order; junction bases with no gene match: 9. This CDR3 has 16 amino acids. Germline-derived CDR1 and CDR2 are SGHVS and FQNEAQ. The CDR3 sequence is CASSLISREREETQYF. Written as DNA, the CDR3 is TGTGCCAGCAGCTTAATCTCGCGGGAGCGGGAAGAGACCCAGTACTTC.

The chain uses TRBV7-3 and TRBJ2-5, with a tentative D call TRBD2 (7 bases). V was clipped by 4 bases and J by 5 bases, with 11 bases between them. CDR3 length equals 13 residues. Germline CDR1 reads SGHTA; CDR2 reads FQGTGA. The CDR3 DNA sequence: TGTGCCAGCAGCTCGGGGGGCCCGGAGACCCAGTACTTC. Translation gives CASSSGGPETQYF.

CDR3: CASQDRVLDTEAFF. In nucleotides, the CDR3 is TGTGCCAGCCAGGACAGGGTATTGGACACTGAAGCTTTCTTT. This rearrangement joins TRBV2 to TRBJ1-1; 8 bases align to TRBD1. The CDR3 contains 14 residues. The germline V gene has CDR1 SNHLY and CDR2 FYNNEI. The J segment lost 3 bases and the V segment lost 8 bases, leaving 8 bases of the junction unmatched.

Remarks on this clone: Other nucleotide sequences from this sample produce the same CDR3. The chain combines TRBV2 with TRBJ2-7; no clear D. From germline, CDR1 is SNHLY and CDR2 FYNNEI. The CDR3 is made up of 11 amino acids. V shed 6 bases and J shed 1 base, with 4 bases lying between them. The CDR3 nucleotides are TGTGCCAGCAGCTTTTCCTACGAGCAGTACTTC. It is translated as CASSFSYEQYF.

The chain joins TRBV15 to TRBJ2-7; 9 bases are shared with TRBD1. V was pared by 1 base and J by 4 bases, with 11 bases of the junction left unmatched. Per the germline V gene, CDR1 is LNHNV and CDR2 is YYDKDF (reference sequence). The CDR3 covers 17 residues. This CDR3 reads CATSRVFVQGATYEQYF. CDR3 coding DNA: TGTGCCACCAGCAGAGTCTTCGTACAGGGGGCTACTTACGAGCAGTACTTC.

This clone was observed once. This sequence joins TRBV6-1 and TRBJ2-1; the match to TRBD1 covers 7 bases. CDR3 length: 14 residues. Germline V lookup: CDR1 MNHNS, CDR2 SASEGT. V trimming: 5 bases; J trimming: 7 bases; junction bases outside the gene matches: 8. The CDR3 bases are TGTGCCAGCAGTCTCGGGACAGTTAAAAATGAGCAGTTCTTC. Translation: CASSLGTVKNEQFF.

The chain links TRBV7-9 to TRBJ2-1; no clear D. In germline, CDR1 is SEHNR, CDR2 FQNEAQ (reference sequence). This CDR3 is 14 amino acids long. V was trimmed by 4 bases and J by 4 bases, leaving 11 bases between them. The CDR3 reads CASSSAPVYNEQFF. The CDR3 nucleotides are TGTGCCAGCAGCTCCGCCCCCGTATACAATGAGCAGTTCTTC. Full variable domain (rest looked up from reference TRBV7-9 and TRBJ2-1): DTGVSQNPRHKITKRGQNVTFRCDPISEHNRLYWYRQTLGQGPEFLTYFQNEAQLEKSRLLSDRFSAERPKGSFSTLEIQRTEQGDSAMYLCASSSAPVYNEQFFGPGTRLTVL.

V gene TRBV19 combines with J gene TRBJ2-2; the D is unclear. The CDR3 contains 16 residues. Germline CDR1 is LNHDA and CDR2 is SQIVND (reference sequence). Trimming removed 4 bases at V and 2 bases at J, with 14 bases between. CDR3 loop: CASSKLSAVNTGELFF. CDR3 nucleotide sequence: TGTGCCAGTAGTAAACTGTCGGCAGTAAACACCGGGGAGCTGTTTTTT.

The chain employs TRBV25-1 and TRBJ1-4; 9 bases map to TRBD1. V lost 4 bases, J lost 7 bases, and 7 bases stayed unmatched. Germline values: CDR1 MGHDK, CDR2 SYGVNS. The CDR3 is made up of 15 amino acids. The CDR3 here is CASSASGTGSEKLFF. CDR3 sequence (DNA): TGTGCCAGCAGTGCCTCCGGGACAGGGAGTGAAAAACTGTTTTTT.